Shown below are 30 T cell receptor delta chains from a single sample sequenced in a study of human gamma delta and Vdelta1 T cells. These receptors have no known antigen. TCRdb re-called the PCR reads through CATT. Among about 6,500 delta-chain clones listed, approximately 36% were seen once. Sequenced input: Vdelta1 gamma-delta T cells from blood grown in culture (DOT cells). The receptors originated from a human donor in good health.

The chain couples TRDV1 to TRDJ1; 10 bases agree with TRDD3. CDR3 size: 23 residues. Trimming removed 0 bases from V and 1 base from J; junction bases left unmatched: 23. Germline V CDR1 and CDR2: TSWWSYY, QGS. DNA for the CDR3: TGTGCTCTTGGGGAACTGGGGCCTAACTGGGGGATTAATGTAGTCTGGTTCACCGATAAACTCATCTTT. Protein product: CALGELGPNWGINVVWFTDKLIF.

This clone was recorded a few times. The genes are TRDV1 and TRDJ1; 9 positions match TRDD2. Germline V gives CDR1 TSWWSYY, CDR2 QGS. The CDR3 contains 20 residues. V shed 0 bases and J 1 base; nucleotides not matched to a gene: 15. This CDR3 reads CALGELLPLPTLTVTDKLIF. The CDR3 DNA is TGTGCTCTTGGGGAACTACTCCCCCTTCCTACTCTTACCGTCACCGATAAACTCATCTTT.

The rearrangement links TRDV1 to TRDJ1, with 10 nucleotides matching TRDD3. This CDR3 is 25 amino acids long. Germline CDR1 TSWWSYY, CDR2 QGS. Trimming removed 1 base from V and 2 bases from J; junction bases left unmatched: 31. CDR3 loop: CALGEPMAFPITGGLSKLNTDKLIF. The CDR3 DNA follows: TGTGCTCTTGGGGAACCCATGGCCTTCCCCATAACTGGGGGATTAAGTAAACTCAATACCGATAAACTCATCTTT.

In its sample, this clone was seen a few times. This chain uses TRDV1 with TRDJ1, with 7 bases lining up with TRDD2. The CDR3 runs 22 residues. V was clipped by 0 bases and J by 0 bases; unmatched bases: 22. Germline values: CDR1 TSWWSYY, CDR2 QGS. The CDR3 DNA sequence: TGTGCTCTTGGGGAACTACGGCCTTCCTCCTTTCGGGGGGCCTTGTACACCGATAAACTCATCTTT. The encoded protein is CALGELRPSSFRGALYTDKLIF.

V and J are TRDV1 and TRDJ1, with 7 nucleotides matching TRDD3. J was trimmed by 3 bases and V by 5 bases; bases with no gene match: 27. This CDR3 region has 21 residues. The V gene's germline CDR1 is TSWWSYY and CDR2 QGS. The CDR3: CALGRPSFGDMASLGPDKLIF. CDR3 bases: TGTGCTCTTGGGCGCCCCAGTTTCGGGGATATGGCATCCTTGGGTCCCGATAAACTCATCTTT.

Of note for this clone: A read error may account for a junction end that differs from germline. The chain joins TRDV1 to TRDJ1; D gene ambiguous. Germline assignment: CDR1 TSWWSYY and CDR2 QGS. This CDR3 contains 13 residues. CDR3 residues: CALGKLYTDKLIF. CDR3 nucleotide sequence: TGTGCTCTTGGGAAACTATACACCGATAAACTCATCTTT.

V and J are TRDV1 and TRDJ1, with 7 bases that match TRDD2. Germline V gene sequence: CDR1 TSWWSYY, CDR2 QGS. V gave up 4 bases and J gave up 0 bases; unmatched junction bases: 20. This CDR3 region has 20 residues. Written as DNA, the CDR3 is TGTGCTCTTGGGGTCCCGGAGCTTCCTAGACGGGGAAAGTACACCGATAAACTCATCTTT. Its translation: CALGVPELPRRGKYTDKLIF.

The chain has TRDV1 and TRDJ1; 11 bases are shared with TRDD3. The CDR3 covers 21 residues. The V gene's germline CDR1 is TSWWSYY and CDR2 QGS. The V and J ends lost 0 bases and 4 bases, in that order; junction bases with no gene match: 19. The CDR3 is CALGELGAFPTLGDTGDKLIF. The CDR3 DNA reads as TGTGCTCTTGGGGAACTAGGGGCCTTCCCGACTCTGGGGGATACCGGCGATAAACTCATCTTT.

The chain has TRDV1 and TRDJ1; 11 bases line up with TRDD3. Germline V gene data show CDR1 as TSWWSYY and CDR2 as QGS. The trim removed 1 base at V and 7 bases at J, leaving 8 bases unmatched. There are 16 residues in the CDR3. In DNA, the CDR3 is TGTGCTCTTGGGGAACCTGTCTGGGGGATACAAGGTAAACTCATCTTT. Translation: CALGEPVWGIQGKLIF.

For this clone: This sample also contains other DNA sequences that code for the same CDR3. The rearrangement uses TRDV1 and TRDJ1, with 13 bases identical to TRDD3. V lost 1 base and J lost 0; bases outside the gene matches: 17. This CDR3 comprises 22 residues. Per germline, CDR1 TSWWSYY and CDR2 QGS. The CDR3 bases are TGTGCTCTTGGGGAACACCCCTACTGGGGGATACGCATACCGCGCCACACCGATAAACTCATCTTT. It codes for CALGEHPYWGIRIPRHTDKLIF.

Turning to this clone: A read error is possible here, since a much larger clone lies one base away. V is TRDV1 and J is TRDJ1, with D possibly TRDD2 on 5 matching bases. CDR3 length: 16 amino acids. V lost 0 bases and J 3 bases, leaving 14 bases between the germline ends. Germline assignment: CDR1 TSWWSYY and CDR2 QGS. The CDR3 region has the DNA TGTGCTCTTGGGGAACTTCCGCCTTCGCGCCCCGATAAACTCATCTTT. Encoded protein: CALGELPPSRPDKLIF.

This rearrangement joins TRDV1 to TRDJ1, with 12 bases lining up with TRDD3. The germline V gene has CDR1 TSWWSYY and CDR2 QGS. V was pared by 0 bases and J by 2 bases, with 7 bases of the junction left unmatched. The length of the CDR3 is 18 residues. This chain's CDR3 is CALGELFPLGDTTDKLIF. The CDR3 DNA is TGTGCTCTTGGGGAACTATTCCCACTGGGGGATACTACCGATAAACTCATCTTT.

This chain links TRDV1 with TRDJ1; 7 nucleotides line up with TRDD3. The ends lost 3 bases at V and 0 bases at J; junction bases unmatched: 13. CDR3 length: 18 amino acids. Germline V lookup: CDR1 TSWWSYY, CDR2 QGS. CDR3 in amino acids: CALGDYADTREYTDKLIF. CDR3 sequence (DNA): TGTGCTCTTGGGGATTATGCGGATACGCGCGAATACACCGATAAACTCATCTTT.

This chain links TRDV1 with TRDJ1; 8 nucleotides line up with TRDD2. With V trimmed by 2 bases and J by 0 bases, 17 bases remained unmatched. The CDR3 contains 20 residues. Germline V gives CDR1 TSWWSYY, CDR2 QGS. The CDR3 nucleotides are TGTGCTCTTGGGGAAGCCCACTTCCTACTCGGGGAAACGTACACCGATAAACTCATCTTT. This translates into CALGEAHFLLGETYTDKLIF.

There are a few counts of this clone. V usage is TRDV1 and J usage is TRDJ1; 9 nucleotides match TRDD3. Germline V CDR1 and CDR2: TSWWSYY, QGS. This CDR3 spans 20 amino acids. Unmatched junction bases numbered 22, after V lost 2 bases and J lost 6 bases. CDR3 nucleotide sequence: TGTGCTCTTGGGGAAGGGTGGCCTTCCGAAGCCTGGGGGATGCTTTATAAACTCATCTTT. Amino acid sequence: CALGEGWPSEAWGMLYKLIF.

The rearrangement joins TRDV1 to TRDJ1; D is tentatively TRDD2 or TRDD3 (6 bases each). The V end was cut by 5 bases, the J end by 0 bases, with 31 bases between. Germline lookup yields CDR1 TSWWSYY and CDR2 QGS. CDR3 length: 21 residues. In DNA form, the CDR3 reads TGTGCTCTTGGGTCCCTTCCGACCTCGGTGGGGGGGGGAAGGTACACCGATAAACTCATCTTT. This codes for CALGSLPTSVGGGRYTDKLIF.

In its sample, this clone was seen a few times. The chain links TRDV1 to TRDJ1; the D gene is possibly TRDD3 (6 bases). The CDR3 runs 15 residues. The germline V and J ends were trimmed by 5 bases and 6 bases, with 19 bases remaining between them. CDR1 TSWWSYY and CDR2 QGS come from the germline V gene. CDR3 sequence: CALGKKGGGFHKLIF. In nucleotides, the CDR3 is TGTGCTCTTGGGAAAAAGGGTGGGGGGTTTCATAAACTCATCTTT.

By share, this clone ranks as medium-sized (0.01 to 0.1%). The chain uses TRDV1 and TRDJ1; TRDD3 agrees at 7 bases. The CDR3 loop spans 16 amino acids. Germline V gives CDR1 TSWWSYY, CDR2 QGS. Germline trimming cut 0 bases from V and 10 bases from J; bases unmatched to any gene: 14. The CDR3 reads CALGELASTWLGALIF. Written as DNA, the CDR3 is TGTGCTCTTGGGGAACTAGCCTCGACTTGGCTGGGGGCACTCATCTTT.

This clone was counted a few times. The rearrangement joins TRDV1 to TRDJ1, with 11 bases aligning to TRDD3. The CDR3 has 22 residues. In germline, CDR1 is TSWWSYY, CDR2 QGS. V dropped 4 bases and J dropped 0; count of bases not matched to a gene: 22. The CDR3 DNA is TGTGCTCTTGGGGCCCTATTCCCCAGCCGTGTGGGGGATACGGGGGACACCGATAAACTCATCTTT. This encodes CALGALFPSRVGDTGDTDKLIF.

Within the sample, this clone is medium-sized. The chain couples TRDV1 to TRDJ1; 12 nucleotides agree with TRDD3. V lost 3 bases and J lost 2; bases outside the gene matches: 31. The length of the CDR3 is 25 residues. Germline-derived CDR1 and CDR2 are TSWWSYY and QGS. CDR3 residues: CALGDLPSYYSTGGYLRLRTDKLIF. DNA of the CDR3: TGTGCTCTTGGGGACCTACCTTCCTATTACAGTACTGGGGGATACCTCCGTCTTCGAACCGATAAACTCATCTTT.

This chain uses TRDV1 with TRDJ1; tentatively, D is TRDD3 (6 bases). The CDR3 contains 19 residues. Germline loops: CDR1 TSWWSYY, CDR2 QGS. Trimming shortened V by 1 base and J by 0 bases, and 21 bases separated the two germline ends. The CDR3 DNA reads TGTGCTCTTGGGGAACAAGGCCTTACTGGGTACCCATACACCGATAAACTCATCTTT. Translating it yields CALGEQGLTGYPYTDKLIF.

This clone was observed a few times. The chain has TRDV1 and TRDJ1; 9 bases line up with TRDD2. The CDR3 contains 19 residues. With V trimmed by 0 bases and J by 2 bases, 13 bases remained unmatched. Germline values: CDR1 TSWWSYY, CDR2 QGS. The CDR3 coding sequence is TGTGCTCTTGGGGAACTTCCTCCTTCCTACGAACTGGGGACCGATAAACTCATCTTT. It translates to CALGELPPSYELGTDKLIF.

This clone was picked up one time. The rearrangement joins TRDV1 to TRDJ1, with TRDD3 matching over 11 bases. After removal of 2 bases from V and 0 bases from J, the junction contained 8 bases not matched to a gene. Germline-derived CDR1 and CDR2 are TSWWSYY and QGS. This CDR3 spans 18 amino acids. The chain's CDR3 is CALGEWGIRGGYTDKLIF. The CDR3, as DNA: TGTGCTCTTGGGGAATGGGGGATACGTGGGGGATACACCGATAAACTCATCTTT.

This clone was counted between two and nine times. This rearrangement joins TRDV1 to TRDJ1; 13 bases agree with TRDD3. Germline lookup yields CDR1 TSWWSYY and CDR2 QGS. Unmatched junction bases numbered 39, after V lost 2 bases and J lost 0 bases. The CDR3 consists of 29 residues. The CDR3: CALGEFRFLREKQILTGGYGPFYTDKLIF. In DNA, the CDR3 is TGTGCTCTTGGGGAATTCCGGTTCCTACGTGAAAAGCAAATCTTAACTGGGGGATACGGACCTTTTTACACCGATAAACTCATCTTT.

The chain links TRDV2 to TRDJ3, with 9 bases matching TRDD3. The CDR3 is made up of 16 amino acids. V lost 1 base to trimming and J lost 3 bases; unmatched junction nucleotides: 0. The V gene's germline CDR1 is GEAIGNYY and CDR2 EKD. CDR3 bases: TGTGCCTGTGACACTGGGGGATACTGGGACACCCGACAGATGTTTTTC. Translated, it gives CACDTGGYWDTRQMFF.

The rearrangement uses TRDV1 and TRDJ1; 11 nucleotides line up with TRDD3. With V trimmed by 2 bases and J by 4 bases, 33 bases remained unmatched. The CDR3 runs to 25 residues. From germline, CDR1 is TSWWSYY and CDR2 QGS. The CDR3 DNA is TGTGCTCTTGGGGAAAGATTGGACCTCCCCACTGGGGGATATGGAGGTCTACCATCTTACGATAAACTCATCTTT. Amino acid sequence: CALGERLDLPTGGYGGLPSYDKLIF.

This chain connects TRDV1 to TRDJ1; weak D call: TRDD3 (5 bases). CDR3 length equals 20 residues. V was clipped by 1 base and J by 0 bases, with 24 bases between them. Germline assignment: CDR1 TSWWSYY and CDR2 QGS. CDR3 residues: CALGEPGMIPRDSYTDKLIF. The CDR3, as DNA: TGTGCTCTTGGGGAACCTGGGATGATCCCCCGAGACTCGTACACCGATAAACTCATCTTT.

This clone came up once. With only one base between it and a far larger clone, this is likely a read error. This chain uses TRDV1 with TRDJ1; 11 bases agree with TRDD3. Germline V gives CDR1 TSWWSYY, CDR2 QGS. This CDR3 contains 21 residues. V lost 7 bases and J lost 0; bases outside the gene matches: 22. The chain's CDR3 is CALEKYSPLGDKGEYTDKLIF. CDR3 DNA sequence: TGTGCTCTTGAGAAATACTCCCCACTGGGGGATAAAGGGGAGTACACCGATAAACTCATCTTT.

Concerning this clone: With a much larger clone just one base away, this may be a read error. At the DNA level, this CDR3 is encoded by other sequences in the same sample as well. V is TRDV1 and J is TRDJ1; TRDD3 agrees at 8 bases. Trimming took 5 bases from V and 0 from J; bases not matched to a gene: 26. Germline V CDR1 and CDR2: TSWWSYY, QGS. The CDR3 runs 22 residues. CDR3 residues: CALGPRSRILTGGPPYTDKLIF. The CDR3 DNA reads TGTGCTCTTGGGCCCCGATCCCGAATACTTACTGGGGGTCCGCCGTACACCGATAAACTCATCTTT.

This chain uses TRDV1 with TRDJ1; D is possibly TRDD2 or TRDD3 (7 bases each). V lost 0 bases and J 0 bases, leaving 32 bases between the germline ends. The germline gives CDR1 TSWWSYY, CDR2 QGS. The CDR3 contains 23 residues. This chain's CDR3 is CALGELALSYRPVLGTHTDKLIF. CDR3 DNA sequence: TGTGCTCTTGGGGAACTAGCCCTTTCCTACCGCCCCGTACTGGGGACGCACACCGATAAACTCATCTTT.